The 27 T cell receptor beta chains reported below all come from one sample, sequenced in a study of graft-versus-host responses after intestinal transplantation. Assay used: immunoSEQ multiplex PCR; TCRdb lists only in-frame clones, some missing. Of under 150,000 clones in the sample, 85% to 95% were seen once. Their antigens are not known. The source material was unstimulated CD4+ T cells sorted from spleen or lymph node cells, sampled before intestinal transplant. These receptors all stem from a human donor who received an intestinal transplant.

This chain links TRBV7-2 with TRBJ2-1; D is unclear. This CDR3 contains 12 residues. Germline V lookup: CDR1 SGHTA, CDR2 FQGNSA. The V end lost 5 bases, the J end lost 10 bases, and 12 bases lay between the germline ends. The CDR3 reads CASSLARVEQFF. CDR3 nucleotides: TGTGCCAGCAGCCTGGCTAGGGTGGAGCAGTTCTTC.

V gene TRBV10-1 combines with J gene TRBJ2-3; D is ambiguous. Germline assignment: CDR1 WNHNN and CDR2 SYGVQD (reference sequence). This CDR3 has 12 amino acids. Deletions cut 8 bases from V and 0 bases from J, with 6 bases between. CDR3 region: CASARSTDTQYF. For the CDR3, the DNA is TGCGCCAGCGCTCGGAGCACAGATACGCAGTATTTT.

A single count supports this clone. The chain joins TRBV30 to TRBJ2-1, with D maybe TRBD2 (6 bases). The germline V gene encodes CDR1 GTSNPN and CDR2 SVGIG (reference sequence). Between the trimmed V and J ends, which lost 8 bases and 9 bases, there was a span of 14 bases. The CDR3 runs 11 residues. For the CDR3, the DNA is TGTGCCCGAACTAGCACGACTGAGCAGTTCTTC. This gives the protein CARTSTTEQFF.

The chain is built from TRBV7-2 and TRBJ1-1; tentative D call: TRBD1 (5 bases). Trimming removed 2 bases at V and 4 bases at J, with 11 bases between. This CDR3 comprises 14 residues. Germline assignment: CDR1 SGHTA and CDR2 FQGNSA. The CDR3 sequence: CASSLRQGGTEAFF. The CDR3 nucleotides read TGTGCCAGCAGCTTACGCCAGGGCGGCACTGAAGCTTTCTTT.

The genes are TRBV25-1 and TRBJ2-5; D not certain. The CDR3 is 16 amino acids. CDR1 MGHDK and CDR2 SYGVNS come from the germline V gene. V lost 1 base and J 4 bases, leaving 16 bases between the germline ends. The CDR3 DNA reads as TGTGCCAGCAGTGAATTTGTCAGAAGGGCCGGAGAGACCCAGTACTTC. Its protein product is CASSEFVRRAGETQYF.

The V gene is TRBV5-6, the J gene TRBJ2-3, with 10 bases that match TRBD2. The V gene end was trimmed by 7 bases and the J gene end by 2 bases; junction bases not matched to a gene: 4. The CDR3 totals 14 residues. From germline, CDR1 is SGHDT and CDR2 YYEEEE. The chain's CDR3 is CASGSGRATDTQYF. DNA of the CDR3: TGTGCCAGCGGCAGCGGGAGGGCCACAGATACGCAGTATTTT.

The J gene is TRBJ2-7, the V gene TRBV5-1, with 10 bases fitting TRBD2. CDR3 length: 14 residues. Trimming removed 2 bases from V and 4 bases from J; junction bases left unmatched: 3. The germline CDR1 and CDR2 sequences are SGHRS and YFSETQ. CDR3 amino acids: CASSLSSGSYEQYF. The CDR3 DNA follows: TGCGCCAGCAGCTTATCTAGCGGGAGTTACGAGCAGTACTTC.

This chain links TRBV18 with TRBJ1-5; D uncertain. Germline V gene sequence: CDR1 KGHSH, CDR2 LQKENI. V was trimmed by 4 bases and J by 4 bases, leaving 11 bases between them. This CDR3 region has 14 residues. The CDR3 here is CASSRDYENQPQHF. In DNA, the CDR3 is TGTGCCAGCTCACGAGATTATGAGAATCAGCCCCAGCATTTT.

The rearrangement links TRBV18 to TRBJ2-1, with D perhaps assigned TRBD1 or TRBD2 (5 bases each). Germline V gene data show CDR1 as KGHSH and CDR2 as LQKENI. V shed 3 bases and J shed 8 bases, with 17 bases lying between them. The CDR3 extends over 15 amino acids. The CDR3 is CASSPEGPTHYEQFF. The DNA of the CDR3 is TGTGCCAGCTCACCCGAGGGACCTACACACTATGAGCAGTTCTTC.

The rearrangement links TRBV11-2 to TRBJ1-3; maybe TRBD1 (6 bases). Germline CDR1 is SGHAT and CDR2 is FQNNGV. V was pared by 4 bases and J by 2 bases, with 18 bases between. This CDR3 contains 17 residues. CDR3 amino acids: CASSSEVYRDPGNTIYF. CDR3 sequence (DNA): TGTGCCAGCAGCTCAGAGGTATACAGGGACCCTGGAAACACCATATATTTT.

The chain links TRBV10-2 to TRBJ1-1; 10 nucleotides line up with TRBD1. The CDR3 is 17 amino acids. Germline V lookup: CDR1 WSHSY, CDR2 SAAADI. Germline trimming cut 4 bases from V and 0 bases from J; bases unmatched to any gene: 8. The CDR3 nucleotides read TGCGCCAGCAGTGCAGGTGAGGGACAGGGGTTGAACACTGAAGCTTTCTTT. Encoded protein: CASSAGEGQGLNTEAFF.

The V gene is TRBV2, the J gene TRBJ2-7; D call uncertain. Germline V lookup: CDR1 SNHLY, CDR2 FYNNEI. The CDR3 is made up of 13 amino acids. Trimming left V 0 bases short and J 7 bases short, with 10 bases between. The CDR3 nucleotides read TGTGCCAGCAGTGAAGCCTGGAGTAGAGAGCAGTACTTC. It yields the protein CASSEAWSREQYF.

The genes are TRBV6-5 and TRBJ2-1; 9 bases map to TRBD1. Trimming cost V 4 bases and J 14 bases; bases outside gene matches: 6. The germline V gene encodes CDR1 MNHEY and CDR2 SVGAGI. There are 12 residues in the CDR3. The CDR3 DNA follows: TGTGCCAGCAGTTCTTGGACAGGGGAGGAGTTCTTC. This encodes CASSSWTGEEFF.

This chain links TRBV6-5 with TRBJ1-4, with D perhaps matching TRBD1 (5 bases). V was shortened by 0 bases and J by 5 bases, with 10 bases between the two germline ends. The CDR3 covers 15 residues. Germline values: CDR1 MNHEY, CDR2 SVGAGI. The CDR3 reads CASSYSWGMNEKLFF. CDR3 in DNA: TGTGCCAGCAGTTACTCGTGGGGGATGAATGAAAAACTGTTTTTT.

This clone was seen only once. The chain links TRBV7-6 to TRBJ2-5, with 7 bases fitting TRBD2. The CDR3 loop spans 15 amino acids. V dropped 0 bases and J dropped 1; count of bases not matched to a gene: 2. Germline loops: CDR1 SGHVS, CDR2 FNYEAQ. The CDR3 region is CASSLAGGSQETQYF. The DNA of the CDR3 is TGTGCCAGCAGCTTAGCGGGAGGGTCCCAAGAGACCCAGTACTTC.

The J gene is TRBJ2-5, the V gene TRBV11-2; D possibly corresponds to TRBD2 (5 bases). V lost 3 bases and J lost 4, with 9 bases in between. Germline CDR1 and CDR2: SGHAT and FQNNGV. This CDR3 region has 13 residues. DNA for the CDR3: TGTGCCAGCAGCTTCGGAGGTGGAGAGACCCAGTACTTC. It translates to CASSFGGGETQYF.

V and J are TRBV11-3 and TRBJ1-1, with D perhaps TRBD1 (5 bases). CDR1 and CDR2 from the germline V gene are SGHNT and YENEEA. V lost 5 bases and J 0 bases, leaving 25 bases between the germline ends. The length of the CDR3 is 19 residues. CDR3 nucleotide sequence: TGTGCCAGCAGCCAAGGCCCTCTCATGAGGGGCGAGGTGAACACTGAAGCTTTCTTT. This sequence encodes CASSQGPLMRGEVNTEAFF.

The rearrangement joins TRBV19 to TRBJ1-1; weak D call: TRBD1 (5 bases). With 7 bases removed from V and 3 bases from J, the gap between germline ends came to 15 bases. There are 14 residues in the CDR3. The germline CDR1 and CDR2 sequences are LNHDA and SQIVND (reference sequence). CDR3 bases: TGTGCCAGTACCGTGGGGCAATTGGACACTGAAGCTTTCTTT. Protein product: CASTVGQLDTEAFF. Based on the CDR3 plus reference TRBV19 and TRBJ1-1, the full variable domain is DGGITQSPKYLFRKEGQNVTLSCEQNLNHDAMYWYRQDPGQGLRLIYYSQIVNDFQKGDIAEGYSVSREKKESFPLTVTSAQKNPTAFYLCASTVGQLDTEAFFGQGTRLTVV.

V is TRBV15 and J is TRBJ2-5, with no clear D. The CDR3 loop spans 12 amino acids. V was clipped by 1 base and J by 3 bases, with 3 bases between them. Germline CDR1 and CDR2: LNHNV and YYDKDF (reference sequence). CDR3 in amino acids: CATSRVEETQYF. The CDR3 DNA follows: TGTGCCACCAGCAGAGTAGAAGAGACCCAGTACTTC. Variable domain in full (rest from reference TRBV15 and TRBJ2-5): DAMVIQNPRYQVTQFGKPVTLSCSQTLNHNVMYWYQQKSSQAPKLLFHYYDKDFNNEADTPDNFQSRRPNTSFCFLDIRSPGLGDTAMYLCATSRVEETQYFGPGTRLLVL.

Notes on this clone: One end of the junction fails to match germline, which may point to a read error. The rearrangement uses TRBV5-1 and TRBJ2-5, with 13 positions matching TRBD2. Germline V gene data show CDR1 as SGHRS and CDR2 as YFSETQ. CDR3 length: 16 amino acids. The CDR3 DNA reads as TGCGCCAGCAGATTGGGACTAGCGGGACTCCAAGAGACCCAGTACTTC. Protein sequence: CASRLGLAGLQETQYF.

The chain combines TRBV6-6 with TRBJ2-7, with D tentatively TRBD2 (6 bases). The CDR3 length is 16 residues. CDR1 MNHNY and CDR2 SVGAGI come from the germline V gene (reference sequence). Trimming shortened V by 5 bases and J by 8 bases, and 25 bases separated the two germline ends. The CDR3 loop is CASSIRAGLPTNQQYF. The CDR3 DNA follows: TGTGCCAGCAGTATTAGGGCGGGACTCCCTACGAACCAGCAGTACTTC.

J is TRBJ1-1 and V is TRBV5-8, with D possibly TRBD1 on 6 matching bases. Germline V lookup: CDR1 SGHTS, CDR2 YDEGEE. V lost 2 bases to trimming and J lost 3 bases, with 17 bases between them. This CDR3 has 16 amino acids. Here the CDR3 DNA reads TGTGCCAGCAGCTTTAGACTTCCCGGACAGTACACTGAAGCTTTCTTT. Translating gives CASSFRLPGQYTEAFF.

This rearrangement joins TRBV5-1 to TRBJ2-6; a possible D gene is TRBD1 (6 bases). Trimming cost V 0 bases and J 5 bases, with 9 bases left between them. Germline CDR1 and CDR2: SGHRS and YFSETQ. The length of the CDR3 is 15 residues. CDR3 loop: CASSLEGHRANVLTF. For the CDR3, the DNA is TGCGCCAGCAGCTTGGAGGGACATCGGGCCAACGTCCTGACTTTC.

CDR3 in DNA: TGTGCCAGTAGTATCGGGACAGGGGGCGTCTATGGCTACACCTTC. Its protein is CASSIGTGGVYGYTF. The chain couples TRBV19 to TRBJ1-2; TRBD1 matches 12 bases. The CDR3 consists of 15 residues. J was trimmed by 4 bases and V by 3 bases; bases with no gene match: 3. Germline assignment: CDR1 LNHDA and CDR2 SQIVND (reference sequence).

CDR3 sequence: CAISDPRLAGPQETQYF. CDR3 nucleotide sequence: TGTGCCATCAGTGATCCCAGACTAGCGGGGCCTCAAGAGACCCAGTACTTC. The chain has TRBV10-3 and TRBJ2-5; 11 nucleotides line up with TRBD2. The germline CDR1 and CDR2 sequences are ENHRY and SYGVKD. V was pared by 3 bases and J by 2 bases, with 8 bases of the junction left unmatched. The length of the CDR3 is 17 residues.

J is TRBJ2-1 and V is TRBV11-2, with 7 bases aligning to TRBD2. The V and J ends lost 4 bases and 5 bases, in that order; junction bases with no gene match: 5. The V gene's germline CDR1 is SGHAT and CDR2 FQNNGV. The CDR3 loop spans 14 amino acids. Here the CDR3 DNA reads TGTGCCAGCAGCTACAATCTAGCGGACAATGAGCAGTTCTTC. Translating gives CASSYNLADNEQFF.

This sequence joins TRBV29-1 and TRBJ1-5, with 10 bases fitting TRBD1. Germline V CDR1 and CDR2: SQVTM, ANQGSEA. The ends lost 6 bases at V and 7 bases at J; junction bases unmatched: 6. This CDR3 comprises 13 residues. The CDR3 loop is CSVQGGQGQPQHF. The CDR3 region has the DNA TGCAGCGTCCAGGGGGGACAGGGGCAGCCCCAGCATTTT.